The next 8 T cell receptor beta chains were all read from a single sample in a study of CD4 T cells in relation to SARS-CoV-2 and coronaviruses. Sequenced by immunoSEQ multiplex PCR; TCRdb stores in-frame clones only, minus some. The data show 20,000 to 25,000 clones, 74% seen once. These receptors have no known antigen. Before the COVID-19 pandemic, during about 2011-2019, CD4+ T cells were taken from unexposed donors. CD4+ T cells were isolated from the cells after around 9 days of culture. Sequencing was carried out using CD4+ T cells from PBMCs, cultured in vitro. The receptors originated from a human donor in good health.

This CDR3 reads CASGFTGSNQPQHF. Written as DNA, the CDR3 is TGTGCTAGTGGTTTCACAGGGAGCAATCAGCCCCAGCATTTT. The V call is TRBV12-5, the J call TRBJ1-5, with a weak D call TRBD1 (6 bases). CDR1 is LGHNT and CDR2 is FRNRAP in the germline V gene. V was trimmed by 3 bases and J by 1 base, leaving 7 bases between them. The CDR3 sequence is 14 residues long. Complete variable domain (other parts from reference TRBV12-5 and TRBJ1-5): DARVTQTPRHKVTEMGQEVTMRCQPILGHNTVFWYRQTMMQGLELLAYFRNRAPLDDSGMPKDRFSAEMPDATLATLKIQPSEPRDSAVYFCASGFTGSNQPQHFGDGTRLSIL.

The chain recombines TRBV28 with TRBJ2-7, with a possible D match to TRBD1 (6 bases). Germline lookup yields CDR1 MDHEN and CDR2 SYDVKM. V dropped 7 bases and J dropped 0 bases, with 10 bases sitting between them. The CDR3 is 13 residues long. The CDR3 sequence: CASTLQGSYEQYF. The CDR3 DNA is TGTGCCAGCACGTTACAGGGCTCCTACGAGCAGTACTTC.

This clone occurred a few times. The V gene is TRBV19, the J gene TRBJ2-3; no firm D call. V was pared by 6 bases and J by 4 bases, with 14 bases between. CDR3 length: 14 amino acids. CDR1 LNHDA and CDR2 SQIVND come from the germline V gene (reference sequence). CDR3 sequence (DNA): TGTGCCAGTAGCGTCAATCCTCGGGCAGATACGCAGTATTTT. The encoded protein is CASSVNPRADTQYF.

The V gene is TRBV6-4, the J gene TRBJ2-6; D is undetermined. The CDR3 is 14 amino acids. The germline V gene encodes CDR1 MRHNA and CDR2 SNTAGT. V was shortened by 2 bases and J by 0 bases, with 2 bases between the two germline ends. This CDR3 reads CASSDGSGANVLTF. In DNA, the CDR3 is TGTGCCAGCAGTGACGGCTCTGGGGCCAACGTCCTGACTTTC.

This clone was counted a few times. The chain carries TRBV5-1 and TRBJ1-1; TRBD1 matches at 7 bases. The CDR3 loop spans 15 amino acids. V lost 3 bases and J lost 1; bases outside the gene matches: 6. The germline CDR1 and CDR2 sequences are SGHRS and YFSETQ. The CDR3 protein is CASSSTRGGNTEAFF. The DNA of the CDR3 is TGCGCCAGCAGCTCTACCAGGGGGGGGAACACTGAAGCTTTCTTT.

This clone occurred once. CDR3 nucleotides: TGCGCCAGCAGCTTGGTTTTCGGCAGCCCCTACGAGCAGTACTTC. Amino acid sequence: CASSLVFGSPYEQYF. The chain joins TRBV5-1 to TRBJ2-7; D remains unclear. V shed 0 bases and J shed 2 bases, with 12 bases lying between them. Germline V gene sequence: CDR1 SGHRS, CDR2 YFSETQ. The CDR3 extends over 15 amino acids.

V and J are TRBV21-1 and TRBJ2-2. TRBV21-1 constitutes a pseudogene. The CDR3 totals 15 residues. The CDR3 coding sequence is TGTGCCAGCAGCAAAGCGGGTTCGTGGACCGGGGAGCTGTTTTTT. It specifies CASSKAGSWTGELFF.

A word on this clone: The final CDR3 position lacks the conserved phenylalanine or tryptophan, pointing to a likely read error. Because the CDR3's place on the DNA is in doubt, the DNA is left out and the CDR3 is given as listed by TCRdb. The chain uses TRBV6-1 and TRBJ2-7; the table's D call, TRBD2, has no DNA check behind it. The CDR3 is made up of 11 amino acids, end residues included. CDR1 is MNHNS and CDR2 is SASEGT in the germline V gene. The CDR3 region is CASSDLRSPHL.